The entry below describes one T cell receptor beta chain. Its target is unknown. This sample stems from a study of cytomegalovirus exposure and HLA in healthy donors. Study details: It was reported in a later analysis that the same platform had been used for the 120 validation repertoires as for the approximately 700 first-cohort repertoires.

The assay was immunoSEQ multiplex PCR, and TCRdb's table has in-frame clones only and misses some. This sample yields 200,000 to 250,000 clones, of which around 90% are seen a single time; about 2.7% belongs to the top ten. The CDR3 loop spans 15 amino acids. Germline lookup yields CDR1 MDHEN and CDR2 SYDVKM. Trimming took 8 bases from V and 4 from J, leaving 18 bases between them. Study results and limitations: Across donors, most TCRs were seen rarely, yet some public ones were widespread. For cytomegalovirus status, the classifier reportedly gave diagnoses with high specificity and sensitivity. One later analysis, an examination of the 120 or so validation repertoires, found that first-cohort TCR clusters tended to co-occur in them.

The chain is built from TRBV28 and TRBJ1-5; a weak D match, TRBD1 (5 bases). This clonotype was obtained from a woman in her late teens or twenties in good health and CMV-seronegative. Sequences were obtained from PBMCs. The CDR3 loop reads CASVWGSERNQPQHF. Written as DNA, the CDR3 is TGTGCCAGCGTCTGGGGCAGCGAGAGGAATCAGCCCCAGCATTTT.